A selection of T cell receptor beta chains follows, all from one sample in a study of T cell responses to AZD1222 COVID-19 vaccine. Here immunoSEQ multiplex PCR was the method, and the copy in TCRdb shows in-frame clones only, minus some. The table includes around 47,000 clones, about four fifths detected once. Sequencing used peripheral blood, obtained 28 days after the second dose of the MenACWY control vaccine. These receptors came from an adult who received the MenACWY meningococcal vaccine as a control. The CDR3 runs from the conserved cysteine through the conserved F or W. The order of the fields is clone size, J gene, D gene, V gene, CDR3 DNA, CDR3 protein. The D gene is left open where the match is weak. Some rows have no size entry. The others give once, few or many, or a class for an expanded clone.

NA,TRBJ1-2,NA,TRBV7-6,TGTGCCAGCAGCTTAGCGCCGTCCTACGACGGCTATGGCTACACCTTC,CASSLAPSYDGYGYTF
NA,TRBJ2-2,NA,TRBV5-1,TGCGCCAGCAGCTTGGATGGGGCCGGGGAGCTGTTTTTT,CASSLDGAGELFF
NA,TRBJ2-1,TRBD1,TRBV27,TGTGCCAGCAGGGGACAGGGACAGGGGCGGTACAATGAGCAGTTCTTC,CASRGQGQGRYNEQFF
NA,TRBJ1-2,NA,TRBV14,TGTGCCAGCAGCCAAGTTGGGGGTGGCTACACCTTC,CASSQVGGGYTF
NA,TRBJ2-5,NA,TRBV7-7,TGTGCCAGCAGCTTAGCCCCCTCGGCGGAGACCCAGTACTTC,CASSLAPSAETQYF
NA,TRBJ2-2,NA,TRBV18,TGTGCCAGCTCACCCTTTAAGGGGAACACCGGGGAGCTGTTTTTT,CASSPFKGNTGELFF
NA,TRBJ2-5,NA,TRBV6-6,TGTGCCAGCAGTCAGAAGGGAGGTGGACGGGTACAAGAGACCCAGTACTTC,CASSQKGGGRVQETQYF
NA,TRBJ1-3,NA,TRBV30,TGTGCCTGGAATGGGGGCTCTGGAAACACCATATATTTT,CAWNGGSGNTIYF
few,TRBJ1-5,NA,TRBV10-3,TGTGCCATCAGGGGTGGGAGAACGGAGCCCCAGCATTTT,CAIRGGRTEPQHF
once,TRBJ1-2,NA,TRBV30,TGTGCCTGGAAGGCCCCTGACACATTATTACATGGCTACACCTTC,CAWKAPDTLLHGYTF
NA,TRBJ2-7,NA,TRBV5-1,TGCGCCAGCAGCTTGGTCGGCAGTCAAGAGCAGTACTTC,CASSLVGSQEQYF
NA,TRBJ1-6,NA,TRBV27,TGTGCCAGCAGTTTGTCCGGGGCCTATAATTCACCCCTCCACTTT,CASSLSGAYNSPLHF
once,TRBJ1-4,NA,TRBV28,TGTGCCAGCAGCAAACCAATGGGGGCGCGTCGTGAAAAACTGTTTTTT,CASSKPMGARREKLFF
NA,TRBJ2-1,NA,TRBV12-3/TRBV12-4,TGTGCCAGCAGTTTTCAGGTTAATGAGCAGTTCTTC,CASSFQVNEQFF
once,TRBJ1-2,NA,TRBV10-2,TGCGCCAGCAGTGAGTTCCCGGGACATAGGTATGGCTACACCTTC,CASSEFPGHRYGYTF